The clone carrying this TCR beta chain was picked up many times. Its target is not known. The source of the sample is a study of regulatory T cells in long-lasting Graves disease. Notes on the study in general: With a small sample size, accuracy may have been reduced.

CDR3 regions were amplified by Arm-PCR using iRepertoire HTBI primers to build TCR beta libraries. TCRdb reprocessed the multiplex PCR reads via MiXCR and lists one record per CDR3 protein. The table has around 480,000 distinct CDR3 sequences, around 16% seen once. Time point described: newly diagnosed GD, antithyroid drugs for less than 3 months. From RNA extracted from PBMCs, the TCR library was made. This CDR3 spans 17 amino acids. CDR1 SGHRS and CDR2 YFSETQ come from the germline V gene. J lost 2 bases, V lost 0 bases, and 11 bases had no gene match. A further study also used this sample, focusing on T cells in Graves' hyperthyroidism and ophthalmopathy.

The clonotype originates from a man between 40 and 49 years old with Graves disease. The V and J genes are TRBV5-1 and TRBJ2-7; the match to TRBD2 covers 7 bases. The sequencing here drew on peripheral blood mononuclear cells (PBMCs), taken at new diagnosis, from a patient treated with antithyroid drugs. The DNA of the CDR3 is TGCGCCAGCAGCTTGGTTCCTGGGAGGGGCCAAACCTACGAGCAGTACTTC. This encodes CASSLVPGRGQTYEQYF. The full variable domain, its missing parts supplied by reference TRBV5-1 and TRBJ2-7, is KAGVTQTPRYLIKTRGQQVTLSCSPISGHRSVSWYQQTPGQGLQFLFEYFSETQRNKGNFPGRFSGRQFSNSRSEMNVSTLELGDSALYLCASSLVPGRGQTYEQYFGPGTRLTVT.